This T cell receptor beta chain was retrieved from a study of beta chain features in type 1 diabetes. At the level of the study: Examination of sorted cells across all samples involved around 99 million cells.

One heparinised blood draw, averaging about 100 mL, came from each donor. Study-level results: When Type 1 diabetes patients were examined, their TCRB CDR3s proved moderately but significantly shorter in all four CD4+ subsets. A greater similarity of naive, central memory and Treg TCRB repertoires was seen among patients than among healthy donors. Shorter templates may be favored by PCR, equally so in patients and controls.

The investigators reverse transcribed all of the isolated RNA, so they sequenced expressed TCRB transcripts. Sequencing was performed with immunoSEQ multiplex PCR; in TCRdb, only in-frame clones are kept and a portion is missing. Altogether under 150,000 clones are present, approximately 10% being singletons, with the ten largest covering 0.75%. Trimming removed 5 bases at V and 4 bases at J, with 9 bases between. The CDR3 loop spans 12 amino acids. Germline loops: CDR1 SGHRS, CDR2 YFSETQ. This clone was observed a handful of times. Its antigen is not known. The specimen was central memory CD4+ T cells from blood. This clonotype was sampled from a man under 40 with type 1 diabetes. The chain couples TRBV5-1 to TRBJ1-2, with D hard to call. The CDR3, as DNA: TGCGCCAGCAGTTCCGGGTTCTATGGCTACACCTTC. Its protein product is CASSSGFYGYTF.